Listed below are T cell receptor beta chains from one sample, sequenced in a study of early T cells in non-severe SARS-CoV-2 infection. One entry per CDR3 protein results from TCRdb running MiXCR on the 5' RACE reads. Found here are some 80,000 distinct CDR3 sequences, 12% to 15% of them singletons; the top ten hold approximately 1.3%. The sequencing input was whole blood. The receptors stem from an adult who was a healthcare worker with PCR-confirmed SARS-CoV-2 infection or an uninfected control (not recorded which). Both conserved end residues are part of each CDR3. D genes are given only for firm matches. Rows give clone size only sometimes, using once, few, many, or a class for an expanded clone.

D: TRBD1
J: TRBJ1-2
V: TRBV29-1
size: few
CDR3: CSVDTGGRGYTF
DNA: TGCAGCGTGGACACAGGGGGCCGTGGCTACACCTTC

D: TRBD2
J: TRBJ2-2
V: TRBV7-2
size: .
CDR3: CASSLVPAGGSNTGELFF
DNA: TGTGCCAGCAGCTTAGTTCCAGCGGGGGGCTCGAACACCGGGGAGCTGTTTTTT

D: TRBD1
J: TRBJ2-3
V: TRBV4-2
size: .
CDR3: CASSQTGAFTDTQYF
DNA: TGTGCCAGCAGCCAGACAGGGGCCTTCACAGATACGCAGTATTTT

D: TRBD1
J: TRBJ2-5
V: TRBV29-1
size: .
CDR3: CSVEEPGQLRETQYF
DNA: TGCAGCGTTGAAGAACCGGGACAGTTAAGAGAGACCCAGTACTTC

D: .
J: TRBJ1-1
V: TRBV20-1
size: few
CDR3: CSARPGPGTEAFF
DNA: TGCAGTGCCAGGCCCGGGCCGGGGACTGAAGCTTTCTTT

D: .
J: TRBJ2-3
V: TRBV7-2
size: many
CDR3: CASSLGARRNTQYF
DNA: TGTGCCAGCAGCTTAGGGGCTAGGCGGAATACGCAGTATTTT

D: TRBD2
J: TRBJ2-3
V: TRBV5-1
size: .
CDR3: CASNRLAGGPSTDTQYF
DNA: TGCGCCAGCAATAGACTAGCGGGGGGTCCTAGCACAGATACGCAGTATTTT

D: .
J: TRBJ1-2
V: TRBV18
size: many
CDR3: CASSPRETPLSGYTF
DNA: TGTGCCAGCTCACCACGAGAGACCCCCCTGAGTGGCTACACCTTC

D: .
J: TRBJ1-3
V: TRBV7-9
size: .
CDR3: CASSPALQGSGNTIYF
DNA: TGTGCCAGCAGCCCCGCCCTACAGGGATCTGGAAACACCATATATTTT

D: .
J: TRBJ1-1
V: TRBV12-3/TRBV12-4
size: few
CDR3: CASTFSWGTEAFF
DNA: TGTGCCAGCACCTTTTCTTGGGGCACTGAAGCTTTCTTT

D: .
J: TRBJ2-3
V: TRBV9
size: .
CDR3: CASSVGTGEGLSTDTQYF
DNA: TGTGCCAGCAGCGTAGGCACAGGGGAGGGCCTTAGCACAGATACGCAGTATTTT

D: .
J: TRBJ2-7
V: TRBV4-3
size: few
CDR3: CASSQGAGYEQYF
DNA: TGCGCCAGCAGCCAAGGGGCAGGGTACGAGCAGTACTTC

D: .
J: TRBJ1-2
V: TRBV12-3/TRBV12-4
size: few
CDR3: CASSHRLFYYGYTF
DNA: TGTGCCAGCAGTCATCGACTGTTTTACTATGGCTACACCTTC

D: TRBD2
J: TRBJ2-2
V: TRBV6-4
size: few
CDR3: CASSSGGLNTGELFF
DNA: TGTGCCAGCAGTAGCGGGGGCTTGAACACCGGGGAGCTGTTTTTT

D: .
J: TRBJ1-3
V: TRBV19
size: many
CDR3: CASSVGTAASGNTIYF
DNA: TGTGCCAGTAGTGTAGGGACGGCTGCCTCTGGAAACACCATATATTTT

D: TRBD1
J: TRBJ1-1
V: TRBV29-1
size: few
CDR3: CSVEDRGQGAKAFF
DNA: TGCAGCGTTGAAGATCGGGGGCAGGGGGCGAAAGCTTTCTTT

D: TRBD1
J: TRBJ1-2
V: TRBV10-3
size: few
CDR3: CATFPGTGGYGYTF
DNA: TGTGCCACCTTCCCCGGGACAGGGGGCTATGGCTACACCTTC

D: TRBD2
J: TRBJ2-7
V: TRBV27
size: .
CDR3: CASRITSGATYEQYF
DNA: TGTGCCAGCAGGATAACTAGCGGGGCCACCTACGAGCAGTACTTC

D: .
J: TRBJ1-2
V: TRBV5-1
size: few
CDR3: CASSLTDPGNGGYTF
DNA: TGCGCCAGCAGCTTGACGGACCCAGGGAACGGGGGCTACACCTTC

D: .
J: TRBJ2-2
V: TRBV7-3
size: many
CDR3: CATARGARTGELFF
DNA: TGTGCCACTGCGAGGGGGGCGCGGACCGGGGAGCTGTTTTTT

D: TRBD2
J: TRBJ2-7
V: TRBV3-1
size: .
CDR3: CASSQDGTSGGSSYERYF
DNA: TGTGCCAGCAGCCAAGATGGGACTAGCGGGGGAAGCTCCTACGAGCGGTACTTC

D: .
J: TRBJ2-5
V: TRBV20-1
size: .
CDR3: CSANIVQETQYF
DNA: TGCAGTGCTAACATCGTCCAAGAGACCCAGTACTTC

D: TRBD2
J: TRBJ2-3
V: TRBV5-4
size: many
CDR3: CASSLLGLAGVTDTQYF
DNA: TGTGCCAGCAGCTTGCTGGGACTAGCGGGGGTCACAGATACGCAGTATTTT

D: .
J: TRBJ1-1
V: TRBV9
size: few
CDR3: CASSVAGVAGKEAFF
DNA: TGTGCCAGCAGCGTAGCCGGGGTTGCGGGAAAAGAAGCTTTCTTT

D: .
J: TRBJ1-5
V: TRBV19
size: few
CDR3: CASMQPYSNQPQHF
DNA: TGTGCCAGTATGCAGCCGTATAGCAATCAGCCCCAGCATTTT

D: .
J: TRBJ1-1
V: TRBV20-1
size: few
CDR3: CSASEGWDTEAFF
DNA: TGCAGTGCTAGCGAGGGATGGGACACTGAAGCTTTCTTT

D: .
J: TRBJ2-7
V: TRBV10-2
size: .
CDR3: CASSEFGQGTFYEQYF
DNA: TGCGCCAGCAGTGAATTTGGGCAGGGGACATTCTACGAGCAGTACTTC

D: .
J: TRBJ1-3
V: TRBV18
size: few
CDR3: CASSPEQGSGNTIYF
DNA: TGTGCCAGCTCACCCGAACAGGGCTCTGGAAACACCATATATTTT

D: .
J: TRBJ2-7
V: TRBV5-1
size: many
CDR3: CASSLDPTYEQYF
DNA: TGCGCCAGCAGCTTGGACCCCACCTACGAGCAGTACTTC

D: .
J: TRBJ2-1
V: TRBV10-3
size: .
CDR3: CAVQDSGEYNEQFF
DNA: TGTGCCGTCCAGGACAGCGGGGAATACAATGAGCAGTTCTTC

D: .
J: TRBJ1-5
V: TRBV30
size: .
CDR3: CAWRGKGTVNQPQHF
DNA: TGTGCCTGGAGGGGAAAGGGCACGGTGAATCAGCCCCAGCATTTT

D: TRBD2
J: TRBJ2-1
V: TRBV7-8
size: few
CDR3: CASSLLAGGANEQFF
DNA: TGTGCCAGCAGCTTACTAGCGGGGGGGGCCAATGAGCAGTTCTTC

D: TRBD1
J: TRBJ1-6
V: TRBV20-1
size: .
CDR3: CSARRQGAGSPLHF
DNA: TGCAGTGCTAGAAGACAGGGGGCAGGGTCACCCCTCCACTTT

D: TRBD1
J: TRBJ1-2
V: TRBV30
size: many
CDR3: CAGTGYGYTF
DNA: TGTGCCGGGACAGGGTATGGCTACACCTTC

D: TRBD2
J: TRBJ2-3
V: TRBV7-2
size: .
CDR3: CASSLATGLAGAADTQYF
DNA: TGTGCCAGCAGCTTAGCAACGGGACTAGCGGGGGCGGCAGATACGCAGTATTTT

D: .
J: TRBJ2-1
V: TRBV6-1
size: .
CDR3: CASSGPGLHRLGEQFF
DNA: TGTGCCAGCAGTGGACCAGGGTTGCACCGTCTGGGTGAGCAGTTCTTC

D: .
J: TRBJ2-3
V: TRBV2
size: many
CDR3: CASKRTLATDTQYF
DNA: TGTGCCTCTAAAAGAACTTTAGCGACAGATACGCAGTATTTT